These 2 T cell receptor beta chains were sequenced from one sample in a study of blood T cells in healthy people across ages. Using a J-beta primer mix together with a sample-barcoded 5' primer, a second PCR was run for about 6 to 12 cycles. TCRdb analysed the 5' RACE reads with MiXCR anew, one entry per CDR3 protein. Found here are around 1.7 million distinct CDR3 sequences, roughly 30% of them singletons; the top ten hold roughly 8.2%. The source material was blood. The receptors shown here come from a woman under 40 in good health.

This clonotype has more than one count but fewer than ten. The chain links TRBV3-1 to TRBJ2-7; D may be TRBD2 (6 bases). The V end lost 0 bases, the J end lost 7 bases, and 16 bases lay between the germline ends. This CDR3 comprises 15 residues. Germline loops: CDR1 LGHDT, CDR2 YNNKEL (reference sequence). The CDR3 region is CASSQDTSGRDEQYF. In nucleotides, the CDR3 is TGTGCCAGCAGCCAAGATACCAGCGGGCGGGATGAGCAGTACTTC.

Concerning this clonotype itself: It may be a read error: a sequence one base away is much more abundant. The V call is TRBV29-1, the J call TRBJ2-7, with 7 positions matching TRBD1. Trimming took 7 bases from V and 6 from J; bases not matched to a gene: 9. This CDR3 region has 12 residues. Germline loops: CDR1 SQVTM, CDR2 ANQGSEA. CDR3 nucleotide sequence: TGCAGCGCCGGCTCGACAGGGAGCGAGCAGTACTTC. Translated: CSAGSTGSEQYF.